This T cell receptor (beta chain) was recovered during a study of blood T cell repertoires in COVID-19. About the research overall: T cells, B-cell-depleted T cells, or PBMCs supplied cDNA or gDNA.

Sequencing was performed with immunoSEQ multiplex PCR; in TCRdb, only in-frame clones are kept and a portion is missing. The sample has roughly 100,000 clones, more than 70% seen once. V lost 5 bases and J 8 bases, leaving 19 bases between the germline ends. The CDR3 consists of 15 residues. CDR1 SGHNT and CDR2 YENEEA come from the germline V gene. The rearrangement links TRBV11-3 to TRBJ2-1; D may be TRBD2 (7 bases). The source material was peripheral blood. This sequence was found in a woman in her sixties with acute or convalescent COVID-19. The chain's CDR3 is CASSPQGGAGDEQFF. The DNA for the CDR3 is TGTGCCAGCAGCCCCCAAGGGGGGGCGGGCGATGAGCAGTTCTTC.